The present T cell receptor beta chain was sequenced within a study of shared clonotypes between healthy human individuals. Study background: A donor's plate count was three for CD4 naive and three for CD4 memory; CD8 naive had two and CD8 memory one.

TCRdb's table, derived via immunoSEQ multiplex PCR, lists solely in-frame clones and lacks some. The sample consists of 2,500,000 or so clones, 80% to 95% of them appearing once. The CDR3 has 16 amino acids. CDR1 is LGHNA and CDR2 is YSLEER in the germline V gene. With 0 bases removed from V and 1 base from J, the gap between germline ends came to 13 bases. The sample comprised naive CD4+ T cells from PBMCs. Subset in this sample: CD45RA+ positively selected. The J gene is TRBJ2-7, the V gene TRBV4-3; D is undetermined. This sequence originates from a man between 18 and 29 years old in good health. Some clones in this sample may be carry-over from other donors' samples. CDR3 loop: CASSQEVGPPSYEQYF. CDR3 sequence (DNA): TGCGCCAGCAGCCAAGAGGTGGGTCCGCCTTCCTACGAGCAGTACTTC.